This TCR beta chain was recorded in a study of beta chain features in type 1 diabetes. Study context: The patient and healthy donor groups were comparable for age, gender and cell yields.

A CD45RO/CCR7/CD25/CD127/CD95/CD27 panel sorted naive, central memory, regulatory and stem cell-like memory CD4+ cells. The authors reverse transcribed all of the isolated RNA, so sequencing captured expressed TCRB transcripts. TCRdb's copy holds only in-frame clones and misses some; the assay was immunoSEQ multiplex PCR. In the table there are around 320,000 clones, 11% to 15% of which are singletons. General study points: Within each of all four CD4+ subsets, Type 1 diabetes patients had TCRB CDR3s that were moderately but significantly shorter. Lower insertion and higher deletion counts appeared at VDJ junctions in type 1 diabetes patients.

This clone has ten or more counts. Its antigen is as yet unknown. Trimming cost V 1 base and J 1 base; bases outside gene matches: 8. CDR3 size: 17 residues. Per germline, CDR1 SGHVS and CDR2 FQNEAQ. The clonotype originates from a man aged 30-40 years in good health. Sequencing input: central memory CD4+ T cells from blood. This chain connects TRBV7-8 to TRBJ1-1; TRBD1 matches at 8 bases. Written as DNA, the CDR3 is TGTGCCAGCAGCTTAGGATGGACAGGGATCGGGAACACTGAAGCTTTCTTT. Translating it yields CASSLGWTGIGNTEAFF.